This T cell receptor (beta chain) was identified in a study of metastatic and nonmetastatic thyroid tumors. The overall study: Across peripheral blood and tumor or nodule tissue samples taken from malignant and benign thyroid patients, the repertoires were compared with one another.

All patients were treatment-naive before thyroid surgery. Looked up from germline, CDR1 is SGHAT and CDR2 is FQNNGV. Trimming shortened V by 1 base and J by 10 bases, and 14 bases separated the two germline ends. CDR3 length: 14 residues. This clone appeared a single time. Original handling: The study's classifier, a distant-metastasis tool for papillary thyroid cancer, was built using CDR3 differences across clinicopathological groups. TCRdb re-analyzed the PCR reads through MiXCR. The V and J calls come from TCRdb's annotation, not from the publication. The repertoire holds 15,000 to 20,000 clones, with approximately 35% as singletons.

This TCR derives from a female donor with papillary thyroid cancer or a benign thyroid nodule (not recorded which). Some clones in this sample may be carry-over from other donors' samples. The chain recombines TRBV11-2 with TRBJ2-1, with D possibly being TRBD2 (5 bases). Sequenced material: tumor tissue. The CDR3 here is CASSLVGPGSEQFF. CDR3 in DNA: TGTGCCAGCAGCTTAGTTGGTCCGGGATCGGAGCAGTTCTTC. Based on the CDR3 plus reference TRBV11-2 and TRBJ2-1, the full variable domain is EAGVAQSPRYKIIEKRQSVAFWCNPISGHATLYWYQQILGQGPKLLIQFQNNGVVDDSQLPKDRFSAERLKGVDSTLKIQPAKLEDSAVYLCASSLVGPGSEQFFGPGTRLTVL.